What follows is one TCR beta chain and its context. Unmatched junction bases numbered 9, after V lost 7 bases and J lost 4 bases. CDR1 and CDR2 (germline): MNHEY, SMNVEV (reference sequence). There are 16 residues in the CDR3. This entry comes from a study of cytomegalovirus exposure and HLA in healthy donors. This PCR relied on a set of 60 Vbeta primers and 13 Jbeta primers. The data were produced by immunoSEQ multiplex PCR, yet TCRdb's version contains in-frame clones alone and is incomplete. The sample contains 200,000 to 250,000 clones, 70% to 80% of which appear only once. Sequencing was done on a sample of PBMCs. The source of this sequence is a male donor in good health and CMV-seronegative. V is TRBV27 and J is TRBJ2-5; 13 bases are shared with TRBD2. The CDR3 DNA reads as TGTGCCAGCAACCTAACTAGCGGGAGGGCCCGAGAGACCCAGTACTTC. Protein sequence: CASNLTSGRARETQYF.